This T cell receptor beta chain comes out of a study of long-term antiretroviral therapy in people with HIV. The germline V gene encodes CDR1 KGHSH and CDR2 LQKENI. The CDR3 spans 14 residues. Between the trimmed V and J ends, which lost 2 bases and 2 bases, there was a span of 9 bases. Assay version v3.0 of immunoSEQ was used, and it was run at survey level. Profiling relied on immunoSEQ multiplex PCR, and the TCRdb table lists in-frame clones only, not all of them. Of about 16,000 clones detected, 80% to 90% appear once; the ten largest clones hold roughly 14%. The source material was unsorted PBMCs, sampled about 2.4 years before starting antiretroviral therapy. J is TRBJ2-5 and V is TRBV18, with D maybe TRBD1 (6 bases). The TCR originated in a woman under 40 with HIV. The CDR3 DNA reads TGTGCCAGCTCACCAGGGACAAAACAAGAGACCCAGTACTTC. Its translation is CASSPGTKQETQYF.